Sequencing of this TCR beta chain was carried out in a study of blood T cell repertoires in COVID-19. The overall study: The United States, Italy and Spain were the sources of the acute and convalescent COVID-19 samples. T cells, B-cell-depleted T cells, or PBMCs provided the cDNA or gDNA that served as material.

This CDR3 is built from 13 residues. V gave up 0 bases and J gave up 2 bases, with 6 bases separating them. The germline V gene encodes CDR1 SGDLS and CDR2 YYNGEE. In the study's own analysis: From reference gene primer amplification, estimates of nucleated cell counts were derived. Sequencing used immunoSEQ multiplex PCR; TCRdb keeps in-frame clones, though not all of them. D and trimming come from the DNA, and the V and J calls and clone size come from that table. The sample consists of 310,000 or so clones, roughly 90% of them appearing once. The gene calls are TRBV9 and TRBJ2-7; D gene unclear. Material for sequencing was peripheral blood. The sequence derives from a man aged 18 to 29 who had recovered from COVID-19. The CDR3 region is CASSVGPPYEQYF. CDR3 DNA: TGTGCCAGCAGCGTAGGGCCTCCCTACGAGCAGTACTTC. Supplemented by reference TRBV9 and TRBJ2-7, the full variable domain reads DSGVTQTPKHLITATGQRVTLRCSPRSGDLSVYWYQQSLDQGLQFLIQYYNGEERAKGNILERFSAQQFPDLHSELNLSSLELGDSALYFCASSVGPPYEQYFGPGTRLTVT.